This T cell receptor beta chain was found in a study of blood T cell repertoires in COVID-19. About the study: COVID-19 samples from acute and convalescent phases originated in the United States, Italy and Spain. PBMCs, B-cell-depleted T cells, or T cells provided the cDNA or gDNA that made up the material.

The CDR3 has 13 amino acids. CDR1 and CDR2 (germline): SGHRS, YFSETQ. V lost 4 bases and J lost 4, with 11 bases in between. In the original analysis: Using reference gene primer amplification, nucleated cell counts were estimated. TCRdb keeps only in-frame clones here, not all; method: immunoSEQ multiplex PCR. V and J calls and clone size follow that table, whereas D and trimming were derived from the DNA. The sample yields some 240,000 clones, about four fifths seen once. The sequenced sample was peripheral blood. The receptor comes from a woman aged 80 or over with acute or convalescent COVID-19. V usage is TRBV5-1 and J usage is TRBJ1-2, with D tentatively TRBD1 (5 bases). CDR3 DNA: TGCGCCAGCAGCCAACGGGACTTCTATGGCTACACCTTC. Translating gives CASSQRDFYGYTF.